This is a list of T cell receptor beta chains from one sample in a study of cytomegalovirus exposure and HLA in healthy donors. This table comes from immunoSEQ multiplex PCR, and its TCRdb copy is limited to in-frame clones, with some not included. The table includes around 120,000 clones, roughly 80% detected once. Sequenced material: PBMCs. Receptors were obtained from a female donor in good health and CMV-seropositive. The CDR3 runs from the conserved cysteine through the conserved F or W. The order of the fields is D gene, J gene, V gene, clone size, CDR3 DNA, CDR3 protein. The D gene is left open where the match is weak. Rows give clone size only sometimes, using once, few, many, or a class for an expanded clone.

>NA|TRBJ1-4|TRBV6-6|few
TGTGCCGGCAAGGGGTCCGGGGGTGAAAAACTGTTTTTT
CAGKGSGGEKLFF
>TRBD1|TRBJ2-5|TRBV5-1|NA
TGCGCCAGCAGCATCGGACAGGGGGGGCCTCAAGAGACCCAGTACTTC
CASSIGQGGPQETQYF
>TRBD1|TRBJ1-4|TRBV6-5|NA
TGTGCCAGCAGTCGTGACAGGGCAAACAAAAAACTGTTTTTT
CASSRDRANKKLFF
>TRBD2|TRBJ2-2|TRBV5-1|once
TGCGCCAGCAGCCACGCCGCAGGAGCGGGGGGAAACACCGGGGAGCTGTTTTTT
CASSHAAGAGGNTGELFF
>TRBD2|TRBJ2-1|TRBV5-4|NA
TGTGCCAGCAGCCTTACTAGCGGCTACAATGAGCAGTTCTTC
CASSLTSGYNEQFF
>NA|TRBJ2-7|TRBV2|NA
TGTGCCAGCACGAGGAGGCCCGGGACAATATTCTACGAGCAGTACTTC
CASTRRPGTIFYEQYF
>NA|TRBJ2-7|TRBV6-1|NA
TGTGCCAGCAGTGAAGCGGGGACTTTATACGAGCAGTACTTC
CASSEAGTLYEQYF
>NA|TRBJ1-1|TRBV11-3|NA
TGTGCCAGCAGCCGGGGGGGTGACTCTGAAGCTTTCTTT
CASSRGGDSEAFF
>NA|TRBJ2-2|TRBV5-6|NA
TGTGCCAGCAGCTTGGGCAGGGATAACGGGGAGCTGTTTTTT
CASSLGRDNGELFF
>NA|TRBJ1-1|TRBV7-3|NA
TGTGCCAGCAGCTTACGAGGGGGGCGGGGGGTCATGAACACTGAAGCTTTCTTT
CASSLRGGRGVMNTEAFF
>NA|TRBJ2-2|TRBV7-3|few
TGTGCCAGCAGCTCGTCAGGGGTCGGGGAGCTGTTTTTT
CASSSSGVGELFF
>NA|TRBJ2-1|TRBV4-1|NA
TGCGCCAGCAGCCAAGCGGACTCTCAATCCTACAATGAGCAGTTCTTC
CASSQADSQSYNEQFF
>NA|TRBJ1-2|TRBV6-5|NA
TGTGCCAGCAGTTCGGGGTTTGACAGCTACACCTTC
CASSSGFDSYTF
>NA|TRBJ1-3|TRBV6-6|once
TGTGCCAGCAGTTACCGGTCGGTCTCTGGAAACACCATATATTTT
CASSYRSVSGNTIYF
>TRBD1|TRBJ1-5|TRBV6-1|few
TGTGCCGGGGGGCGAGGGACAGGGGGCCTTCAGCCCCAGCATTTT
CAGGRGTGGLQPQHF
>TRBD1|TRBJ1-4|TRBV18|NA
TGTGCCAGCTCACCTAGACAGGGGGACTCGAGTGAAAAACTGTTTTTT
CASSPRQGDSSEKLFF
>NA|TRBJ1-4|TRBV28|NA
TGTGCCAGCAGCCTGAGGGGACATAGGATTGAAAAACTGTTTTTT
CASSLRGHRIEKLFF